Each of the 7 T cell receptor beta chains below was sequenced from the same sample in a study of blood T cell repertoires in COVID-19 (dated by TCRdb to 2020 to 2021). The method was the immunoSEQ multiplex PCR assay. Here the immuneACCESS table is served through TCRdb, limited to in-frame sequences with V and J called. Missing clones are a known gap in these copies; in checked studies unresolved V genes cover under half, and the rest lacks a known reason. For this sample there are 350,000 or so clones; roughly 90% appear just once. The top ten clonotypes cover under 1.2% of the sample. Sequencing was carried out using PBMCs or T cells enriched from blood (not recorded which). The receptors originated from a woman aged 25-40 years who had been exposed to COVID-19.

This clone appeared a single time. DNA of the CDR3: TGTGCCAGCAGCCTGACAGGGGAGAGCTCCTACGAGCAGTACTTC. Translation gives CASSLTGESSYEQYF. This chain uses TRBV28 with TRBJ2-7, with 8 bases that match TRBD1. V lost 6 bases and J lost 0; bases outside the gene matches: 7. The CDR3 has 15 residues. Germline loops: CDR1 MDHEN, CDR2 SYDVKM.

The chain couples TRBV28 to TRBJ1-2; D is unresolved. Trimming took off 1 base at V and 1 base at J, with 10 bases between the two ends. Looked up from germline, CDR1 is MDHEN and CDR2 is SYDVKM. CDR3 length: 15 amino acids. CDR3 sequence reads: CASSLFQGVNYGYTF. DNA of the CDR3: TGTGCCAGCAGTTTATTTCAAGGAGTTAACTATGGCTACACCTTC.

The J gene is TRBJ2-3, the V gene TRBV4-2; D might be TRBD1 (6 bases). Trimming left V 0 bases short and J 2 bases short, with 18 bases between. This CDR3 has 18 amino acids. CDR1 is LGHNA and CDR2 is YNFKEQ in the germline V gene. CDR3 loop: CASSQDTLDRGITDTQYF. The DNA of the CDR3 is TGTGCCAGCAGCCAAGATACCCTGGACAGAGGAATCACAGATACGCAGTATTTT.

CDR3 sequence: CASSQAVATSTDTQYF. In nucleotides, the CDR3 is TGCGCCAGCAGCCAAGCGGTAGCGACTAGCACAGATACGCAGTATTTT. The chain links TRBV4-1 to TRBJ2-3; D is perhaps TRBD2 (5 bases). The V gene lost 1 base and the J gene lost 0 bases, with 11 bases spanning the gap. CDR1 MGHRA and CDR2 YSYEKL come from the germline V gene. The CDR3 covers 16 residues.

This clone was observed once. The chain couples TRBV18 to TRBJ1-5, with TRBD1 matching over 10 bases. Per germline, CDR1 KGHSH and CDR2 LQKENI. CDR3 length: 14 residues. V dropped 4 bases and J dropped 5; count of bases not matched to a gene: 2. The CDR3 nucleotides read TGTGCCAGCTCACGACAGGGGGCAGATCAGCCCCAGCATTTT. Its protein is CASSRQGADQPQHF. The full variable domain, rest sourced from reference TRBV18 and TRBJ1-5, is NAGVMQNPRHLVRRRGQEARLRCSPMKGHSHVYWYRQLPEEGLKFMVYLQKENIIDESGMPKERFSAEFPKEGPSILRIQQVVRGDSAAYFCASSRQGADQPQHFGDGTRLSIL.

The chain employs TRBV9 and TRBJ1-2; 12 bases are a match to TRBD1. This CDR3 has 14 residues. With V trimmed by 3 bases and J by 10 bases, 7 bases remained unmatched. Germline V gives CDR1 SGDLS, CDR2 YYNGEE. The CDR3 sequence is CASSALEGQGAYTF. The CDR3, as DNA: TGTGCCAGCAGCGCTCTTGAGGGACAGGGGGCCTACACCTTC.

This chain links TRBV28 with TRBJ1-5; perhaps TRBD1 as D (5 bases). The V gene lost 4 bases and the J gene lost 1 base, with 11 bases spanning the gap. CDR3 length equals 15 residues. Germline assignment: CDR1 MDHEN and CDR2 SYDVKM. In nucleotides, the CDR3 is TGTGCCAGCAGTTACTTGACAGTAAGCAATCAGCCCCAGCATTTT. Translated: CASSYLTVSNQPQHF. Full variable domain (missing parts from reference TRBV28 and TRBJ1-5): DVKVTQSSRYLVKRTGEKVFLECVQDMDHENMFWYRQDPGLGLRLIYFSYDVKMKEKGDIPEGYSVSREKKERFSLILESASTNQTSMYLCASSYLTVSNQPQHFGDGTRLSIL.